This TCR beta chain was recorded in a study of cytomegalovirus exposure and HLA in healthy donors (dated by TCRdb to about 2017). With respect to the entire study: An earlier analysis of 587 of the donors reported approximately 300 Gb of sequence data and 95 million to 120 million unique TCR beta sequences obtained from approximately 180 million T cells. Class I and class II HLA loci were covered by the typing at four-digit resolution. Donor age, sex, ethnicity and CMV serostatus were collected together with the repertoire data. Of the roughly 400 genotyped donors, approximately 80% fell in the genetic ancestry cluster associated with self-reported Caucasian donors. A later genetic analysis used genome-wide SNP genotypes for 398 of the 666 donors, treating that subset as a discovery cohort. The T cell repertoires of some 700 subjects were profiled by immunosequencing and related to cytomegalovirus serostatus. High-throughput TCR immunosequencing, statistical association of individual TCRs with disease status, and machine learning were combined to predict cytomegalovirus infection status. The study was designed to test whether signatures of past pathogen exposure could be identified by cataloging public T cell receptors. An earlier analysis of 450 to 750 of the donors used high-throughput TCR beta sequencing to judge whether each TCR beta V gene segment behaved as functional or pseudogenic. On average, around 240,000 unique TCR beta nucleotide sequences were sequenced per donor among fewer than 500 genotyped donors of the cohort, with roughly 20% of those sequences being non-productive. A separate validation cohort of 90 to 150 different subjects was used in addition to the roughly 700-subject first cohort. All discovery cohort repertoires had been generated using a single sequencing platform. To study patterns of TCR occurrence, a later analysis re-analyzed previously published TCR beta repertoires from around 660 donors and added high-resolution HLA genotyping. Rather than using new phenotypic data, the later analysis identified candidate immune exposures from TCR beta sequences and from how often those sequences occurred across donors. The number of typed donors differed by locus: about 620-640 for A, B, C, DRB1 and DQB1; 522 for DQA1; 606 for DPA1; and roughly 450 for DPB1. Approximately 310 gigabases of sequencing data and around 90 million unique TCR sequences made up an early release that covered 500 to 700 HLA-typed donors. Four or five DR-DQ haplotypes were handled as single units for association and clustering because linkage in the cohort was strong.

CDR1 SQVTM and CDR2 ANQGSEA were looked up in the germline V gene. From its cysteine to its phenylalanine, the CDR3 spans 14 amino acids. Left in the record is the CDR3 DNA by itself, 42 bases read in frame from the first base. Trimming leaves V shorter by 7 bases and J shorter by 0 bases, with the junction holding 8 bases beyond the gene matches. The method was the immunoSEQ multiplex PCR assay. For the multiplex PCR, a mixture combining 60 forward primers for TCR Vbeta segments and 13 reverse primers for TCR Jbeta segments was used. The CDR3 region of rearranged TCR beta genes was amplified from genomic DNA by a multiplex PCR assay. Amplified TCR beta libraries were sequenced as 87-base-pair reads on the Illumina HiSeq System. The authors' analysis ran thus. A later analysis counted about 82 million unique TCR beta chains across the 690 or so repertoires, and roughly 9.9 million of these chains were shared by at least two donors. To remove PCR and sequencing errors, raw reads were error-corrected and collapsed into unique sequences using a nearest-neighbor algorithm that merged closely related sequences. To assign V, D and J gene segments, CDR3 sequences were aligned to IMGT reference sequences. Each retained sequence needed at least a six-nucleotide match to both a V gene segment and a J gene segment. Rearrangements were called productive when the CDR3 lacked stop codons and stayed in frame with V and J; all others were non-productive. Following IMGT convention, CDR3 was defined as the stretch from the second conserved V-encoded cysteine up to the conserved J-encoded phenylalanine. The earlier analysis of about 530 of the donors excluded any sequence lacking an unambiguous match to a single V gene segment. An earlier analysis of fewer than 650 of the donors classified V segments as functional when productive rearrangements were above 56.7% and as segregating when the standard deviation between donors was above 5%. To diagnose cytomegalovirus status from the catalog of TCR beta chain sequences, a statistical classification framework was built. In a later analysis, TCR nucleotide sequences were compared against IMGT/GENE-DB human TR gene sequences so that V and J genes could be assigned. In a later analysis, CDR3 sequences and most-parsimonious VDJ recombination scenarios were assigned using the TCRdist pipeline. In a later analysis, every TCR beta chain was defined by the combination of its CDR3 amino acid sequence and its V-gene family, and reads without a unique V-gene family were dropped. A later analysis removed 592 highly shared, low-generation-probability nucleotide sequences to deal with suspected cross-contamination and a sequencing artifact. For each public chain, a later analysis derived a clonal expansion index from normalized ranks of inferred template counts within each repertoire. A later analysis computed generation probabilities with a VDJ recombination model fitted to out-of-frame rearrangements, and checked the results against IGoR. In a later analysis, TCR-TCR, TCR-HLA and TCR-CMV co-occurrence was scored with hypergeometric tests, and a repertoire-size bias correction was applied to TCR pairs. To estimate false discovery rates, a later analysis permuted the HLA or CMV assignments 20 times. A later analysis grouped co-occurring TCRs with DBSCAN, adding TCRdist sequence similarity when clustering within HLA-allele-positive subsets. Repertoires with fewer than 30,000 or more than 120,000 public chains were left out of co-occurrence clustering, as were a handful of repertoires with anomalous nucleotide sharing. Sourced from immuneACCESS, this table was stored by TCRdb with only in-frame sequences that have V and J called. A share of the clones is absent; for the studies checked, an unresolved V gene accounts for under half, and the remainder has no known explanation. V and J calls and clone size come straight from that table; D and trimming were deduced from the DNA. The table kept for this sample lists under 200,000 clones. The top ten hold roughly 2% of the sample.

Study-wide conclusions, independent of this receptor: Because HLA typing was missing for some donors at each locus, association tests included only the typed subset. According to a later analysis, parvovirus B19, influenza, CMV and Epstein-Barr virus appeared linked to several top co-occurrence clusters. In an earlier analysis of 587 of the donors, most TCR beta V segments were observed in productive rearrangements about 87% or about 30% of the time, broadly matching IMGT annotations. A later genetic analysis associated a missense DCLRE1C variant with V-gene and J-gene trimming of TCR beta chains, and an independent cohort replicated the association. Assigning TCR associations to individual alleles was difficult when HLA alleles, especially DR and DQ, strongly co-occurred. The classifier was reported to diagnose cytomegalovirus status with high specificity and sensitivity in both the original and validation cohorts. The cohort was sequenced for TCR beta chains only, and without alpha or paired-chain data the features that could be detected were limited. In vitro tests confirmed that a few of the cytomegalovirus-associated TCR beta chains recognize cytomegalovirus antigens. A later analysis found that most CMV-associated TCR beta chains appeared HLA-restricted, with HLA associations seemingly driven largely by CMV exposure. Linkage disequilibrium might explain the correlated functional status among segregating V segments, but an unknown experimental factor could not be ruled out. According to a later genetic analysis, donors in an Asian-associated ancestry cluster had fewer N-insertions in productive TCRs than the roughly 660-donor mean. The study gave a list of over 150 TCR beta chains associated with cytomegalovirus. Some 16 rarely observed V segments, including chromosome 9 orphons, were excluded from the earlier analysis of about 610 of the donors because counts were too low. A further reported finding was that TCR beta sequences accurately predicted the HLA-A and HLA-B alleles for most subjects in the first cohort. A cluster of highly shared sequence variants was judged likely to represent a technical artifact of the sequencing pipeline. Immune exposure information for the cohort was limited to CMV serostatus. In a later analysis, HLA-associated TCR beta chains showed more clonal expansion and lower generation probabilities than non-associated chains that were equally common. In a later analysis, TCR association rates were found to vary across HLA loci, with the most associated TCRs seen for DRB1 alleles and the fewest for HLA-C alleles. Across donors, most TCR sequences were observed very rarely, whereas some public TCRs were present in many individuals. The authors suggested that the approach could potentially be generalized to other disease states and immunological phenotypes. Because the 87-base-pair reads could not distinguish some IMGT-functional V segments, including TRBV6-2 and TRBV6-3, those segments were excluded. Sequencing depth was assumed to be roughly uniform across donors in the presence/absence analyses, though that assumption may not hold. A later analysis associated 16,951 TCR beta sequences with specific HLA alleles at a false discovery rate of 0.05.

As regards this clone: Its antigen is still unknown.

The cohort comprised 670 or so healthy bone marrow donors. Cohort members were all nominally healthy when sampled, although unrecorded immune exposures were likely present. The donor tested CMV seronegative, placing the donor among the 350 or so seronegative members of the cohort. Every donor gave a peripheral blood sample, and the peripheral blood mononuclear cells from that sample were used for TCR beta sequencing. Genomic DNA was extracted from the blood cell samples with the Qiagen DNeasy Blood Extraction Kit. The sample was PBMCs. The source of this sequence is a man aged 30 to 39 in good health and CMV-seronegative. The chain uses TRBV29-1 and TRBJ2-7, and 8 junctional nucleotides match TRBD1. The DNA is as follows: TGCAGCGCTAAAAGACAGGGGAGCTCCTACGAGCAGTACTTC. Its protein is CSAKRQGSSYEQYF.